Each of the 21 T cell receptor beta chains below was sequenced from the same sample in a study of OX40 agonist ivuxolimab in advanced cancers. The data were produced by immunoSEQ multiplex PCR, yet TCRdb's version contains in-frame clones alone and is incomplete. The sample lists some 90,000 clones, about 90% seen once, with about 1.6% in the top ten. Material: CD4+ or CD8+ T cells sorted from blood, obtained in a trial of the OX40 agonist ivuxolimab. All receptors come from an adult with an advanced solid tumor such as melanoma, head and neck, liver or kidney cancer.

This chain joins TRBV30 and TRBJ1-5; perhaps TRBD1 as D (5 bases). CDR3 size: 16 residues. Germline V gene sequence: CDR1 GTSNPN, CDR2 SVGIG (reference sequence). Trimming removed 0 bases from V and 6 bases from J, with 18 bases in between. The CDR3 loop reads CAWSVGLDNGGQPQHF. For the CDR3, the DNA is TGTGCCTGGAGTGTAGGGTTAGACAATGGGGGTCAGCCCCAGCATTTT.

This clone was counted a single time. The CDR3 nucleotides read TGTGCCAGCAGCTCCAGCGGGGTTGACACAGATACGCAGTATTTT. This sequence encodes CASSSSGVDTDTQYF. The J gene is TRBJ2-3, the V gene TRBV7-2; 7 positions agree with TRBD2. Looked up from germline, CDR1 is SGHTA and CDR2 is FQGNSA. Trimming took 4 bases from V and 2 from J; bases not matched to a gene: 6. This CDR3 is built from 15 residues. Full variable domain (remainder filled in from reference TRBV7-2 and TRBJ2-3): GAGVSQSPSNKVTEKGKDVELRCDPISGHTALYWYRQSLGQGLEFLIYFQGNSAPDKSGLPSDRFSAERTGGSVSTLTIQRTQQEDSAVYLCASSSSGVDTDTQYFGPGTRLTVL.

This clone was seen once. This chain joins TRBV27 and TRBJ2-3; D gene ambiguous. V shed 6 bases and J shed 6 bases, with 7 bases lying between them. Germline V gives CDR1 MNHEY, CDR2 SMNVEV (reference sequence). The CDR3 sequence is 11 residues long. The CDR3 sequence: CASRVFDTQYF. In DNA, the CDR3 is TGTGCCAGCAGAGTCTTTGATACGCAGTATTTT.

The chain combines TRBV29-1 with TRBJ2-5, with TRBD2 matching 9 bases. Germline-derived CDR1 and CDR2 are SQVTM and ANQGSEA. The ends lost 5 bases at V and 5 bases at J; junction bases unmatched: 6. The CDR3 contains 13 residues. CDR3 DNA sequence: TGCAGCGTTATTCAACTAGCGGGTGAGACCCAGTACTTC. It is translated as CSVIQLAGETQYF.

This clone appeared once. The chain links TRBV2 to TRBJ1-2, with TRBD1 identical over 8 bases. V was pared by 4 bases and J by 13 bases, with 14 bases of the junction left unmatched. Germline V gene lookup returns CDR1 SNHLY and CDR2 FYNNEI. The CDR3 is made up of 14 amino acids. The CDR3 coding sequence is TGTGCCAGCAGTGTTACCCAGGACAGGGCGGGTCTCACCTTC. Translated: CASSVTQDRAGLTF.

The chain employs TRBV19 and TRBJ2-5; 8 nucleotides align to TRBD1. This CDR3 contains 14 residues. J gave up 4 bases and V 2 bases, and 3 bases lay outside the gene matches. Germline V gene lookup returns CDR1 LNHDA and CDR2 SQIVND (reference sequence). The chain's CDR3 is CASSIQGAGETQYF. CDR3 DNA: TGTGCCAGTAGTATACAGGGGGCCGGAGAGACCCAGTACTTC.

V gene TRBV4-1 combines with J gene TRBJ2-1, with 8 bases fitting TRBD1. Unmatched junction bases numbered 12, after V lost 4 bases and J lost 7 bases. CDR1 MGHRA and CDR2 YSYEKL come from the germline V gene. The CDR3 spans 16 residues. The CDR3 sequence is CASSPNEGRGLNEQFF. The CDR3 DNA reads TGCGCCAGCAGCCCTAACGAGGGCAGGGGGCTGAATGAGCAGTTCTTC.

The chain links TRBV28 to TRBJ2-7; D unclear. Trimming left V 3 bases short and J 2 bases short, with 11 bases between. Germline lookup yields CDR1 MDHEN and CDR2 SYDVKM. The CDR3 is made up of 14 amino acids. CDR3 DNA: TGTGCCAGCAGTTTGGTTGGGGTAGCCTACGAGCAGTACTTC. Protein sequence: CASSLVGVAYEQYF.

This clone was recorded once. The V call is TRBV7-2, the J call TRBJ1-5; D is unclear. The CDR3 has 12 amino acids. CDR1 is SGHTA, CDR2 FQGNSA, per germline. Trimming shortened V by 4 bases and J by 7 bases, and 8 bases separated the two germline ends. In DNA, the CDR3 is TGTGCCAGCAGCTCCCTAGGGCAGCCCCAGCATTTT. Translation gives CASSSLGQPQHF.

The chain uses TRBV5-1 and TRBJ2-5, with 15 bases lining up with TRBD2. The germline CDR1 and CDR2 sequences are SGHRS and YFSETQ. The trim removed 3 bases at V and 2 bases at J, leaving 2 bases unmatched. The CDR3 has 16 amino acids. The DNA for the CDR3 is TGCGCCAGCAGCTCGGGACTAGCGGGAGGTCAAGAGACCCAGTACTTC. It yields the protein CASSSGLAGGQETQYF.

CDR3 protein: CAWRRTGVYNEQFF. CDR3 nucleotide sequence: TGTGCCTGGAGGAGGACAGGGGTTTACAATGAGCAGTTCTTC. The chain couples TRBV30 to TRBJ2-1, with 9 bases that match TRBD1. J was trimmed by 4 bases and V by 3 bases; bases with no gene match: 4. From germline, CDR1 is GTSNPN and CDR2 SVGIG (reference sequence). The CDR3 spans 14 residues. Full variable domain (remainder filled in from reference TRBV30 and TRBJ2-1): SQTIHQWPATLVQPVGSPLSLECTVEGTSNPNLYWYRQAAGRGLQLLFYSVGIGQISSEVPQNLSASRPQDRQFILSSKKLLLSDSGFYLCAWRRTGVYNEQFFGPGTRLTVL.

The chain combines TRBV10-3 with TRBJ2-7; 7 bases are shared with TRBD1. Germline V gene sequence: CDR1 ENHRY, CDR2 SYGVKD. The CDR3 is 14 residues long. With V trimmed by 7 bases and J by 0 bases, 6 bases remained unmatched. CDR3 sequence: CAITGDRPSYEQYF. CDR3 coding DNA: TGTGCCATCACCGGGGACAGACCCTCCTACGAGCAGTACTTC.

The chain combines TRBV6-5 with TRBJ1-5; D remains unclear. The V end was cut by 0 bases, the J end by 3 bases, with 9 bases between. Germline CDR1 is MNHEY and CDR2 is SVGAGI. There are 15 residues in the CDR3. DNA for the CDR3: TGTGCCAGCAGTTACTCTAACCGACACAATCAGCCCCAGCATTTT. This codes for CASSYSNRHNQPQHF.

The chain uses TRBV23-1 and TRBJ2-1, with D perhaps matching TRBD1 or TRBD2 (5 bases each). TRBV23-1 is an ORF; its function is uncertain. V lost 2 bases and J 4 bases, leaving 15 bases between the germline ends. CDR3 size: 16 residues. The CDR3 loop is CASSQDSGRWYNEQFF. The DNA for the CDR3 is TGCGCCAGCAGTCAAGATTCAGGGAGATGGTACAATGAGCAGTTCTTC.

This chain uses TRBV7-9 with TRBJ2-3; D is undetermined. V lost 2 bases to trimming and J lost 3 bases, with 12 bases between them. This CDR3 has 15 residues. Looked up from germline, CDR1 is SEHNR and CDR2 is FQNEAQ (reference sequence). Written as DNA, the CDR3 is TGTGCCAGCAGCTTAAGAACGGACGGAACAGATACGCAGTATTTT. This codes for CASSLRTDGTDTQYF.

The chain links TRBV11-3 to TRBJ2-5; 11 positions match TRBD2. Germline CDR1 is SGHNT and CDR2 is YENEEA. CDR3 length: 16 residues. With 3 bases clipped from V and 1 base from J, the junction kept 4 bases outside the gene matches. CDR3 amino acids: CASSFPGLAAQETQYF. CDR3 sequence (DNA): TGTGCCAGCAGCTTTCCGGGACTAGCGGCCCAAGAGACCCAGTACTTC.

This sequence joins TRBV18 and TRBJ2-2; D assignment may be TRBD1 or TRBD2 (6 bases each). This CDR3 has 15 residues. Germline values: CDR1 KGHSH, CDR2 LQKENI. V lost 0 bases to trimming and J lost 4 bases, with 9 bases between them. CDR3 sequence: CASSPPGGRTGELFF. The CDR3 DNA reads TGTGCCAGCTCACCACCGGGGGGCCGCACCGGGGAGCTGTTTTTT.

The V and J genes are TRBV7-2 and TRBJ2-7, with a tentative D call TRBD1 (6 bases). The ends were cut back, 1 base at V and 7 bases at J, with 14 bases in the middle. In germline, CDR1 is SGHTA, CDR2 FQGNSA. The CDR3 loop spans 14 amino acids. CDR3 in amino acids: CASSLGFRGSEQYF. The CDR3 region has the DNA TGTGCCAGCAGCTTAGGTTTCAGGGGATCGGAGCAGTACTTC.

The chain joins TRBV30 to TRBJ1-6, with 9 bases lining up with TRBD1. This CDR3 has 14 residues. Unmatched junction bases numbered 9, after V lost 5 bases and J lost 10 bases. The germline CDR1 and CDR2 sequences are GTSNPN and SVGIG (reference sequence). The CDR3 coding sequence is TGTGCCTGGCGTGGACAGGGGAAGGGGTCACCCCTCCACTTT. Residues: CAWRGQGKGSPLHF.

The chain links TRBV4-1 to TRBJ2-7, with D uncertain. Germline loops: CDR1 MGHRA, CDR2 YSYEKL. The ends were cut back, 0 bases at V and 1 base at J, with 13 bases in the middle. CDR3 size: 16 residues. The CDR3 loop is CASSQEVSVDSYEQYF. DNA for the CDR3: TGCGCCAGCAGCCAAGAAGTCAGCGTGGATTCCTACGAGCAGTACTTC.

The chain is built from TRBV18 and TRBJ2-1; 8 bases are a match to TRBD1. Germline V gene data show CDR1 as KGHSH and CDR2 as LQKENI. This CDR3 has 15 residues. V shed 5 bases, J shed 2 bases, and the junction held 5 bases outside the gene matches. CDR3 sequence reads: CASSSYRGAYNEQFF. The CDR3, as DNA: TGTGCCAGCTCATCATACAGGGGGGCCTACAATGAGCAGTTCTTC.